Listed here is a single T cell receptor (beta chain). V shed 6 bases and J 6 bases; nucleotides not matched to a gene: 3. Germline V gene data show CDR1 as LNHDA and CDR2 as SQIVND (reference sequence). This CDR3 is built from 13 residues. The sample is drawn from a study of cytomegalovirus exposure and HLA in healthy donors. PCR primers comprised 60 Vbeta and 13 Jbeta primers. Assay used: immunoSEQ multiplex PCR; TCRdb lists only in-frame clones, some missing. The sample yields around 130,000 clones, roughly 80% seen once. The receptor comes from a woman in her thirties or forties in good health and CMV-seronegative. The sequencing sample was made of PBMCs. V usage is TRBV19 and J usage is TRBJ1-4; the match to TRBD1 covers 8 bases. In nucleotides, the CDR3 is TGTGCCAGTAGGAAGGACAGGGATGAAAAACTGTTTTTT. Translated: CASRKDRDEKLFF. Full variable domain (rest looked up from reference TRBV19 and TRBJ1-4): DGGITQSPKYLFRKEGQNVTLSCEQNLNHDAMYWYRQDPGQGLRLIYYSQIVNDFQKGDIAEGYSVSREKKESFPLTVTSAQKNPTAFYLCASRKDRDEKLFFGSGTQLSVL.